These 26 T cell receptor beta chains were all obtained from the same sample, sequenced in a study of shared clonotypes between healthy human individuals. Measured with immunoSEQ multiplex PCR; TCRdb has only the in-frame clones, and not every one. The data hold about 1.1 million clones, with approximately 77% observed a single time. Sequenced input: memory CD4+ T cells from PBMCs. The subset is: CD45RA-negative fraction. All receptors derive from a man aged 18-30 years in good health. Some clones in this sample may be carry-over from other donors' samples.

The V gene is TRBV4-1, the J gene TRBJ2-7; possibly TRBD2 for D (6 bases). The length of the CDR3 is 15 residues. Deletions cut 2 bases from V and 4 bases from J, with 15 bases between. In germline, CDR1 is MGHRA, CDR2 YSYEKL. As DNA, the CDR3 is TGCGCCAGCAGCCAAACGGAGGGCCGGGGATACGAGCAGTACTTC. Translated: CASSQTEGRGYEQYF.

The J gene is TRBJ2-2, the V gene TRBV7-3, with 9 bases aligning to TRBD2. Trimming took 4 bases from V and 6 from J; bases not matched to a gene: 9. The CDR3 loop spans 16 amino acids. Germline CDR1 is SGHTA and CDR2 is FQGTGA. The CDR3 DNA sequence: TGTGCCAGCAGCTCGACTAGCGGCCTCGAGGCCGGGGAGCTGTTTTTT. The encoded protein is CASSSTSGLEAGELFF. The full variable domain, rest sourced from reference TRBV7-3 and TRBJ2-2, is GAGVSQTPSNKVTEKGKYVELRCDPISGHTALYWYRQSLGQGPEFLIYFQGTGAADDSGLPNDRFFAVRPEGSVSTLKIQRTERGDSAVYLCASSSTSGLEAGELFFGEGSRLTVL.

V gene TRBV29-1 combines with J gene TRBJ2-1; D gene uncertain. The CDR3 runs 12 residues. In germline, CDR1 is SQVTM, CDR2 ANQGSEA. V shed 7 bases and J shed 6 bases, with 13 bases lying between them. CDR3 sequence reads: CSDGGGGNEQFF. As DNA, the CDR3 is TGCAGCGACGGCGGCGGTGGCAATGAGCAGTTCTTC.

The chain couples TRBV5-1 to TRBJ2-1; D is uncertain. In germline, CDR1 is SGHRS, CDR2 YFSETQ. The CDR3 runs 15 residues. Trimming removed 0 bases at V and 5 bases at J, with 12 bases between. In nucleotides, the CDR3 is TGCGCCAGCAGCTTGGCCGTGGGGTACGACAATGAGCAGTTCTTC. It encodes CASSLAVGYDNEQFF.

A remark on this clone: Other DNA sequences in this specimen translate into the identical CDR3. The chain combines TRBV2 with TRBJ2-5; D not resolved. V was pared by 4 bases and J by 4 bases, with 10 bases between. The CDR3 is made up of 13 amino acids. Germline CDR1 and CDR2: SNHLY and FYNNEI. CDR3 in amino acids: CASSAAGGETQYF. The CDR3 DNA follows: TGTGCCAGCAGTGCTGCCGGTGGAGAGACCCAGTACTTC.

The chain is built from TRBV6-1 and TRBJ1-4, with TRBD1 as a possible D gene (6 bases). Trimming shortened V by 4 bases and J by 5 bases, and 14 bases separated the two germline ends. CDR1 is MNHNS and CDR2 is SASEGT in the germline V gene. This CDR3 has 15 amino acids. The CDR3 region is CASSGYRASNEKLFF. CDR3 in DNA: TGTGCCAGCAGTGGTTACAGGGCCTCGAATGAAAAACTGTTTTTT.

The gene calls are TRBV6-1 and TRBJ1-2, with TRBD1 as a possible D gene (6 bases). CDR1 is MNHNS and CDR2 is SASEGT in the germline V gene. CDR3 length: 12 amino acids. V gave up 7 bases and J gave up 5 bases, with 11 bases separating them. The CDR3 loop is CASTEDSYGYTF. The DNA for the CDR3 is TGTGCCAGCACCGAGGACAGTTATGGCTACACCTTC.

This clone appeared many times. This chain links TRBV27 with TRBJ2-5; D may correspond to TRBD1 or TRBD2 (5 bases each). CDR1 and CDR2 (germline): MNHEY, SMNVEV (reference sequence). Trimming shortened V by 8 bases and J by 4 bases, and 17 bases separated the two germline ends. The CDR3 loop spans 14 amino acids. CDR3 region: CASSDQGAAETQYF. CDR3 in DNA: TGTGCCAGCTCAGACCAGGGAGCCGCAGAGACCCAGTACTTC.

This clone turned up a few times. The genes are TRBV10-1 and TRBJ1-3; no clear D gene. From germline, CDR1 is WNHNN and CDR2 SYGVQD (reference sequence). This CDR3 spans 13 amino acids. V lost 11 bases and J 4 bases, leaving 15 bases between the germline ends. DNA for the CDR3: TGCGCCGGGAGTGTGCGAGGGGGAAACACCATATATTTT. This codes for CAGSVRGGNTIYF.

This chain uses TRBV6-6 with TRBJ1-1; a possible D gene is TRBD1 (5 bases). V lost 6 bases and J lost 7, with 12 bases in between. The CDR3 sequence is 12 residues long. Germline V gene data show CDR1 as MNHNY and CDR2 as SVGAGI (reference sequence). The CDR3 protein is CASSQGVFEAFF. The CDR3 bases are TGTGCCAGCAGCCAAGGGGTTTTTGAAGCTTTCTTT.

CDR3 sequence (DNA): TGTGCCAGCTCATGGGCCGTGGAGGGGCGAGACACCATATATTTT. It codes for CASSWAVEGRDTIYF. The V and J genes are TRBV18 and TRBJ1-3; the D gene is possibly TRBD1 (5 bases). The germline CDR1 and CDR2 sequences are KGHSH and LQKENI. The CDR3 is 15 residues long. The V gene lost 5 bases and the J gene lost 8 bases, with 19 bases spanning the gap.

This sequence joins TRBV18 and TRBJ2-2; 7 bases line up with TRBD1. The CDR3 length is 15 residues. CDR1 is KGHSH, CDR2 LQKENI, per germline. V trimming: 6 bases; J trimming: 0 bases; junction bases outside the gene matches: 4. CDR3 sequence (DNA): TGTGCCAGCTCCCGCGGACAGGCGAACACCGGGGAGCTGTTTTTT. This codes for CASSRGQANTGELFF.

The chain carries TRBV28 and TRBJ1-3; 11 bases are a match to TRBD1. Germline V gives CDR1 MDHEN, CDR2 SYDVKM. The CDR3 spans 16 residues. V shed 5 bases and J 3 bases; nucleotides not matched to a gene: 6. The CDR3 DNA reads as TGTGCCAGCAGTACCACTGGGACAGGGGGTGGAAACACCATATATTTT. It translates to CASSTTGTGGGNTIYF.

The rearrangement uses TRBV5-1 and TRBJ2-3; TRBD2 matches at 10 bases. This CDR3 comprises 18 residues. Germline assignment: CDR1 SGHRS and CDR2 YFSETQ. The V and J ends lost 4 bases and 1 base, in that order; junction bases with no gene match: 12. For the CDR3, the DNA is TGCGCCAGCAGCCGGAAGGGGGATCTAGCGGGAGGCACAGATACGCAGTATTTT. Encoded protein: CASSRKGDLAGGTDTQYF.

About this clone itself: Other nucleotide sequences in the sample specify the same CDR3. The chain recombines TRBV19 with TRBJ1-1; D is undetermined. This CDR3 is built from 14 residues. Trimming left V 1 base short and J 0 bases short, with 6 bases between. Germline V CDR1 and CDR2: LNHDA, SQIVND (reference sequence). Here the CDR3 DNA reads TGTGCCAGTAGTATAGGGCAGATGAACACTGAAGCTTTCTTT. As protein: CASSIGQMNTEAFF.

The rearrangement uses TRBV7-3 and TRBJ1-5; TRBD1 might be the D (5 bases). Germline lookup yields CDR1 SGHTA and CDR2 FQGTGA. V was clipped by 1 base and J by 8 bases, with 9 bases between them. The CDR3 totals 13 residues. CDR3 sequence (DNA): TGTGCCAGCAGCTTAAACAGGTTGGAGCCCCAGCATTTT. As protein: CASSLNRLEPQHF.

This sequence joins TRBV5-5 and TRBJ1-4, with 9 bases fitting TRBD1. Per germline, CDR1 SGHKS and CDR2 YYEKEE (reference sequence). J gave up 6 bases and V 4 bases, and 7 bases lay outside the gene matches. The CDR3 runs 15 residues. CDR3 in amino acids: CASSPRDRADEKLFF. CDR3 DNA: TGTGCCAGCAGCCCCCGGGACAGGGCCGATGAAAAACTGTTTTTT. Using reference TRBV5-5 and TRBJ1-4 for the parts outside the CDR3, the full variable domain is DAGVTQSPTHLIKTRGQQVTLRCSPISGHKSVSWYQQVLGQGPQFIFQYYEKEERGRGNFPDRFSARQFPNYSSELNVNALLLGDSALYLCASSPRDRADEKLFFGSGTQLSVL.

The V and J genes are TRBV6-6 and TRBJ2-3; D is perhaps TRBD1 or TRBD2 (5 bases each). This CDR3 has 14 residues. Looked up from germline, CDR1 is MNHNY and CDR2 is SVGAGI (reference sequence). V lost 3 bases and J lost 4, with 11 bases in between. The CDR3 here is CASSYSGTADTQYF. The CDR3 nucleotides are TGTGCCAGCAGTTATTCGGGGACCGCAGATACGCAGTATTTT.

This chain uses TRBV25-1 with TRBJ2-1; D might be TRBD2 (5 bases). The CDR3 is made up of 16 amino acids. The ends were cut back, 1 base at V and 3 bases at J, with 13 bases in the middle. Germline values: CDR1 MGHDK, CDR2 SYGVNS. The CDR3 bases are TGTGCCAGCAGTGAATCGCGGGCAACTAGCTACAATGAGCAGTTCTTC. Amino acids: CASSESRATSYNEQFF.

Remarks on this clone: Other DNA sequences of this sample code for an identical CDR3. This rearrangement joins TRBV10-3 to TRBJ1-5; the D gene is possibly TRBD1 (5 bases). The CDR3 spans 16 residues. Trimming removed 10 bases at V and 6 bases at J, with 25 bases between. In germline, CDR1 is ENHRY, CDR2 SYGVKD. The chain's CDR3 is CATKETGAGPSQPQHF. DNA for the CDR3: TGTGCCACAAAAGAAACCGGGGCAGGGCCCAGTCAGCCCCAGCATTTT.

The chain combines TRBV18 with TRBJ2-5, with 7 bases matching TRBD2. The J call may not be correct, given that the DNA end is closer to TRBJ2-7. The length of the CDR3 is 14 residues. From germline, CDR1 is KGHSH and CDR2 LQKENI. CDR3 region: CASSPWEGPYEQYF. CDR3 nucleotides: TGTGCCAGCTCACCCTGGGAGGGCCCCTACGAGCAGTACTTC.

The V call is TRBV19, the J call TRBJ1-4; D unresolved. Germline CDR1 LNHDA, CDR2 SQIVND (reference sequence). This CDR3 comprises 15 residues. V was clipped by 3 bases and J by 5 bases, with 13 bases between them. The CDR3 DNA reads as TGTGCCAGTAGTATTAGCAGTTTCCAGAATGAAAAACTGTTTTTT. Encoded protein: CASSISSFQNEKLFF.

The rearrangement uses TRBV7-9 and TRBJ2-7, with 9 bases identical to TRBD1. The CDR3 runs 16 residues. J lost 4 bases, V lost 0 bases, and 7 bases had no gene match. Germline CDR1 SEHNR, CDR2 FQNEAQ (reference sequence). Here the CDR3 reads CASSLAGTGFRYEQYF. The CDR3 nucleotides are TGTGCCAGCAGCTTAGCCGGGACAGGGTTCAGGTACGAGCAGTACTTC.

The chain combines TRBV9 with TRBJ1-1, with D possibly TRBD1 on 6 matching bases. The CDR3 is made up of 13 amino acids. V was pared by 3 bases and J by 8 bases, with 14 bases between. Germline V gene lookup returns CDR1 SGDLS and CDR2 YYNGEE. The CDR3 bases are TGTGCCAGCAGCGGGAGAAACAGGGCCGAAGCTTTCTTT. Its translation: CASSGRNRAEAFF.

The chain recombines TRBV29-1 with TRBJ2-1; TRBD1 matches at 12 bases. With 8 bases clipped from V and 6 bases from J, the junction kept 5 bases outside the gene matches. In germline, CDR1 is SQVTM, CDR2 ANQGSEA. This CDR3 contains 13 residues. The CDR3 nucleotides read TGCAGCTCGGGACAGGGGGCTGTCAATGAGCAGTTCTTC. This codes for CSSGQGAVNEQFF.

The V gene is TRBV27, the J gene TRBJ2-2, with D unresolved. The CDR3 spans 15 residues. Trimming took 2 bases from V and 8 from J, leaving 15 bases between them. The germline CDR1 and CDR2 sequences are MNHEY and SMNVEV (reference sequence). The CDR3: CASSLVRSLSGELFF. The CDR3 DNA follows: TGTGCCAGCAGTTTAGTCCGATCTCTCTCTGGGGAGCTGTTTTTT.